A single sample gave rise to the 15 T cell receptor beta chains below, sequenced in a study of T cell responses to AZD1222 COVID-19 vaccine. Assay: immunoSEQ multiplex PCR; the TCRdb copy retains only in-frame clones and omits some. The sample shows nearly 110,000 clones, 85% to 90% of them seen only once. Sequencing used peripheral blood, obtained on day 0 of AZD1222 vaccination. The receptors here all came from an adult in good health.

The chain carries TRBV28 and TRBJ2-3; D is unresolved. Germline V gene sequence: CDR1 MDHEN, CDR2 SYDVKM. The CDR3 covers 12 residues. Between the trimmed V and J ends, which lost 5 bases and 3 bases, there was a span of 6 bases. The CDR3 loop is CASSRETDTQYF. DNA of the CDR3: TGTGCCAGCAGTCGCGAAACAGATACGCAGTATTTT.

The gene calls are TRBV6-1 and TRBJ1-1, with unresolved D. Germline lookup yields CDR1 MNHNS and CDR2 SASEGT. V was shortened by 2 bases and J by 7 bases, with 17 bases between the two germline ends. The CDR3 is 15 amino acids. In DNA, the CDR3 is TGTGCCAGCAGTGAATGGGGTACGGGGATTGGTGAAGCTTTCTTT. Protein sequence: CASSEWGTGIGEAFF.

V and J are TRBV6-1 and TRBJ1-1; 8 nucleotides match TRBD1. Germline V CDR1 and CDR2: MNHNS, SASEGT. Trimming removed 3 bases from V and 1 base from J; junction bases left unmatched: 7. This CDR3 spans 16 amino acids. In DNA, the CDR3 is TGTGCCAGCAGTGACGGGGCAGGGGGCAGGAACACTGAAGCTTTCTTT. It codes for CASSDGAGGRNTEAFF.

This chain links TRBV28 with TRBJ2-7; 7 nucleotides align to TRBD2. CDR1 is MDHEN and CDR2 is SYDVKM in the germline V gene. J gave up 6 bases and V 3 bases, and 11 bases lay outside the gene matches. The CDR3 is 15 residues long. The CDR3 loop reads CASSFGGLNAAEQYF. The CDR3 coding sequence is TGTGCCAGCAGTTTTGGGGGACTAAACGCAGCCGAGCAGTACTTC.

The chain employs TRBV3-1 (or the pseudogene TRBV3-2) and TRBJ2-7, with D uncertain. CDR1 and CDR2 (germline): LGHDT, YNNKEL (reference sequence). This CDR3 comprises 13 residues. Trimming pared 3 bases from V and 2 bases from J, leaving 8 bases between. The CDR3 DNA follows: TGTGCCAGCAGCCATGACGGAGCCTACGAGCAGTACTTC. It codes for CASSHDGAYEQYF.

V is TRBV6-2 or TRBV6-3 and J is TRBJ1-2; weak D call: TRBD1 (5 bases). CDR3 length equals 14 residues. The germline gives CDR1 MNHEY, CDR2 SVGEGT. The ends were cut back, 5 bases at V and 4 bases at J, with 14 bases in the middle. CDR3: CASSRDLGAYGYTF. In DNA, the CDR3 is TGTGCCAGCAGTAGGGACCTCGGTGCCTATGGCTACACCTTC.

This clone turned up a few times. V and J are TRBV28 and TRBJ1-1; D remains unclear. There are 14 residues in the CDR3. The germline V and J ends were trimmed by 3 bases and 0 bases, with 8 bases remaining between them. Germline CDR1 is MDHEN and CDR2 is SYDVKM. CDR3 sequence (DNA): TGTGCCAGCAGTTTGGGTCAGCTGAACACTGAAGCTTTCTTT. Its protein is CASSLGQLNTEAFF.

This chain links TRBV27 with TRBJ2-3, with D maybe TRBD1 (5 bases). The germline V gene has CDR1 MNHEY and CDR2 SMNVEV (reference sequence). The CDR3 covers 17 residues. Trimming stripped 4 bases from V and 0 bases from J, with 17 bases between. The CDR3 sequence is CASSSLWGGSSTDTQYF. In nucleotides, the CDR3 is TGTGCCAGCAGTTCCCTCTGGGGCGGATCCAGCACAGATACGCAGTATTTT.

V is TRBV4-1 and J is TRBJ2-7; the match to TRBD1 covers 9 bases. The CDR3 has 14 residues. Losses at the gene ends were 6 bases for V and 1 base for J; bases not matched to a gene: 4. Germline loops: CDR1 MGHRA, CDR2 YSYEKL. CDR3 sequence (DNA): TGCGCCAGCAGAACCGGGACAGGGTCCTACGAGCAGTACTTC. Residues: CASRTGTGSYEQYF.

This chain links TRBV4-3 with TRBJ1-3, with a tentative D call TRBD1 (5 bases). CDR3 size: 15 residues. In germline, CDR1 is LGHNA, CDR2 YSLEER. Trimming took 1 base from V and 2 from J, leaving 9 bases between them. CDR3 sequence: CASSQAGQAGNTIYF. CDR3 bases: TGCGCCAGCAGCCAAGCGGGGCAGGCTGGAAACACCATATATTTT.

This clone was counted once. This chain's CDR3 is CASSQLGRDGYTF. Written as DNA, the CDR3 is TGCGCCAGCAGCCAGCTGGGACGGGATGGCTACACCTTC. The V call is TRBV4-1, the J call TRBJ1-2; D might be TRBD1 (5 bases). The CDR3 contains 13 residues. The V and J ends lost 3 bases and 6 bases respectively, with 11 bases between them. Germline CDR1 and CDR2: MGHRA and YSYEKL.

The chain carries TRBV3-1 (or the pseudogene TRBV3-2) and TRBJ1-2, with D maybe TRBD1 (6 bases). The germline gives CDR1 LGHDT, CDR2 YNNKEL (reference sequence). The CDR3 is made up of 15 amino acids. Trimming cost V 4 bases and J 8 bases, with 20 bases left between them. Written as DNA, the CDR3 is TGTGCCAGCAGCCCACCGACAGGATTAAGGGTCGGCTACACCTTC. Translated, it gives CASSPPTGLRVGYTF.

V gene TRBV6-5 combines with J gene TRBJ1-5, with 10 bases lining up with TRBD1. This CDR3 is 15 amino acids long. Germline V lookup: CDR1 MNHEY, CDR2 SVGAGI. V shed 5 bases and J 2 bases; nucleotides not matched to a gene: 3. CDR3 sequence: CASSPGTGGNQPQHF. As DNA, the CDR3 is TGTGCCAGCAGTCCCGGGACAGGGGGCAATCAGCCCCAGCATTTT.

The CDR3 is CASSRRTGGAGNQPQHF. CDR3 DNA sequence: TGTGCCAGCAGTCGCCGAACAGGGGGCGCGGGCAATCAGCCCCAGCATTTT. The rearrangement uses TRBV6-2 or TRBV6-3 and TRBJ1-5; 9 positions agree with TRBD1. Germline V gene data show CDR1 as MNHEY and CDR2 as SVGEGT. The CDR3 is made up of 17 amino acids. The V segment lost 5 bases and the J segment 2 bases; nucleotides outside the gene matches: 10.

The chain carries TRBV19 and TRBJ1-4; D is uncertain. The CDR3 totals 14 residues. The germline V gene has CDR1 LNHDA and CDR2 SQIVND (reference sequence). Trimming stripped 11 bases from V and 5 bases from J, with 18 bases between. CDR3: CAPRGWQLNEKLFF. DNA of the CDR3: TGTGCCCCCCGAGGTTGGCAGCTAAATGAAAAACTGTTTTTT.